The T cell receptor (beta chain) described here comes from a study of blood T cell repertoires in COVID-19. For the study at large: The analysed material was cDNA or gDNA that came from T cells, B-cell-depleted T cells, or PBMCs.

In the original analysis: It was from reference gene primer amplification that nucleated cell counts were estimated. Produced via immunoSEQ multiplex PCR; TCRdb's table is partial and in-frame only. That table furnishes V, J and clone size, whereas the DNA furnished D and trimming. The profile shows over 110,000 clones, under 90% of them singletons. Sequencing used peripheral blood. This receptor was taken from a human donor in a cohort sampled during active COVID-19.

The CDR3 bases are TGCGCCAGCAGCTTGGTACCTATCTACGAGCAGTACTTC. Encoded protein: CASSLVPIYEQYF. The V gene is TRBV5-1, the J gene TRBJ2-7; the D is unclear. The germline V and J ends were trimmed by 0 bases and 3 bases, with 7 bases remaining between them. CDR1 is SGHRS and CDR2 is YFSETQ in the germline V gene. CDR3 length: 13 residues.